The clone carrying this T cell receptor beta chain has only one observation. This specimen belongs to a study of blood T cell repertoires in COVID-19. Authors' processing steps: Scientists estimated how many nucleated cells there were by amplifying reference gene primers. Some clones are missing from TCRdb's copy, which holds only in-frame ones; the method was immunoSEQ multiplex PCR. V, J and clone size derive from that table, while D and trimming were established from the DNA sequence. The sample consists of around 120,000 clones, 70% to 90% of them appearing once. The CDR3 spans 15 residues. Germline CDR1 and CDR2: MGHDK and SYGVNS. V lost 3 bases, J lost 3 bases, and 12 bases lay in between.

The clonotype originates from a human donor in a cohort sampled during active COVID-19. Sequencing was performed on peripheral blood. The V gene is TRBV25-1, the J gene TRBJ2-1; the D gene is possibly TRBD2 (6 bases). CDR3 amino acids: CASSDASAFYNEQFF. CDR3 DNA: TGTGCCAGCAGTGATGCTAGCGCCTTCTACAATGAGCAGTTCTTC.